This T cell receptor (beta chain) was identified during a study of blood T cell repertoires in COVID-19. As for the study in general: The study drew acute and convalescent COVID-19 samples from the United States, Italy and Spain.

Germline CDR1 is MNHEY and CDR2 is SMNVEV (reference sequence). This CDR3 contains 17 residues. V was pared by 3 bases and J by 1 base, with 4 bases of the junction left unmatched. Generated by immunoSEQ multiplex PCR, the TCRdb table keeps only in-frame clones and is missing some. The sample consists of 150,000 to 200,000 clones, about 80% of them appearing once. The J gene is TRBJ2-5, the V gene TRBV27, with 14 nucleotides matching TRBD2. The sequenced sample consisted of peripheral blood. The source is a woman in her seventies with acute or convalescent COVID-19. The CDR3 coding sequence is TGTGCCAGCAGTTTGACTAGCGGGGGGGCCATCCAAGAGACCCAGTACTTC. Translated, it gives CASSLTSGGAIQETQYF.